The present T cell receptor beta chain was sequenced within a study of T cells in Graves' hyperthyroidism and ophthalmopathy. Whole-study context: Sampling of peripheral blood happened at initial diagnosis, prior to any treatment. Study-level results: For ophthalmopathy, model prediction preceded onset by a median roughly 6.2 months. Most clonotypes expanded in thyroid above 0.001 were likewise present in blood.

V was clipped by 7 bases and J by 1 base; unmatched bases: 7. CDR1 is SGHAT and CDR2 is FQNNGV in the germline V gene. The CDR3 has 15 residues. Ten or more counts support this clonotype. Its antigen is not known. Authors of the study amplified TCR beta CDR3 regions from RNA transcripts. TCR CDR3 regions were first amplified by RT-PCR with HTBI primers. TCRdb itself ran the multiplex PCR reads through MiXCR, one entry per CDR3 protein. The profile shows a few hundred thousand distinct CDR3 sequences, approximately 16% of them singletons. Sequencing input: blood. V is TRBV11-2 and J is TRBJ2-3; 8 nucleotides line up with TRBD2. The clonotype originates from a woman aged 40 to 50 with Graves' ophthalmopathy. The CDR3, as DNA: TGTGCCAGCATCGCCTACGGGGGGGGCACAGATACGCAGTATTTT. Encoded protein: CASIAYGGGTDTQYF.